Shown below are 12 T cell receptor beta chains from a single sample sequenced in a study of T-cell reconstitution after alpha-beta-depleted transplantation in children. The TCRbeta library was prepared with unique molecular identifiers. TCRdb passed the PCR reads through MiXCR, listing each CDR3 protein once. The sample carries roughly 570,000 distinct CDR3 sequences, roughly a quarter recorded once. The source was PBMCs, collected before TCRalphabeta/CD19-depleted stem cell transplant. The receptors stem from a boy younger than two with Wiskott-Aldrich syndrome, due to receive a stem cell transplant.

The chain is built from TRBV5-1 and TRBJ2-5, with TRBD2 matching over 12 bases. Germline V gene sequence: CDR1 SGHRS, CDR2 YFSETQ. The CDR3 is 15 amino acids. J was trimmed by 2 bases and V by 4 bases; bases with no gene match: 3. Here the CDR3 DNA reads TGCGCCAGCAGCGCCCTAGCGGGAGGGCAAGAGACCCAGTACTTC. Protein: CASSALAGGQETQYF.

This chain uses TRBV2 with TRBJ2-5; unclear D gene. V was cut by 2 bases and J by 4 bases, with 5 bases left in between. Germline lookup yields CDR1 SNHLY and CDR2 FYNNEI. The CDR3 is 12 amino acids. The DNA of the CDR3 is TGTGCCAGCAGTGAATATGGAGAGACCCAGTACTTC. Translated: CASSEYGETQYF.

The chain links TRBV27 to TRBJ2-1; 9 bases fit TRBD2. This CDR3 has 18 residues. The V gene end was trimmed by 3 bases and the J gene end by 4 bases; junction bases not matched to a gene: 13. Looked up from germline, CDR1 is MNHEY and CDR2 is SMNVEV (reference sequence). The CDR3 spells CASSLAIAGALTYNEQFF. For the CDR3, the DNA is TGTGCCAGCAGTTTGGCTATAGCGGGAGCTCTGACGTACAATGAGCAGTTCTTC.

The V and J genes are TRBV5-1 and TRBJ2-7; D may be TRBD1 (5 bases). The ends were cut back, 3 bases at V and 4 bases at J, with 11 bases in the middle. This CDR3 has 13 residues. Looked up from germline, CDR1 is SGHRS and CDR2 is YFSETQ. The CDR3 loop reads CASSSWGPYEQYF. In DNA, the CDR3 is TGCGCCAGCAGCTCCTGGGGCCCTTACGAGCAGTACTTC.

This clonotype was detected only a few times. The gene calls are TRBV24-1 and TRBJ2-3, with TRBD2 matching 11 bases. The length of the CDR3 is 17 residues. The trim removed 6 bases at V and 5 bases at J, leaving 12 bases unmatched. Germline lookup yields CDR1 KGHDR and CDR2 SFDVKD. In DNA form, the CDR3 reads TGTGCCACCAGTCCCCCCTTAGCGGGAGGGCTTAAAGATACGCAGTATTTT. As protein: CATSPPLAGGLKDTQYF.

The CDR3 loop is CSASLPAVDTQYF. CDR3 nucleotides: TGCAGTGCTAGCCTCCCTGCTGTAGATACGCAGTATTTT. This rearrangement joins TRBV20-1 to TRBJ2-3, with no clear D. Trimming cost V 3 bases and J 5 bases, with 12 bases left between them. CDR1 and CDR2 from the germline V gene are DFQATT and SNEGSKA (reference sequence). This CDR3 has 13 residues.

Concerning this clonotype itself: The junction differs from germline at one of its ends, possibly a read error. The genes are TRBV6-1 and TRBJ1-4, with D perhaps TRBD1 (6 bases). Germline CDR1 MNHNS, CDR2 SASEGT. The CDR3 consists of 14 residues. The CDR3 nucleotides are TGTGCCAGCGGTGACCTAGGGGGTAATGAAAAACTGTTTTTT. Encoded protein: CASGDLGGNEKLFF.

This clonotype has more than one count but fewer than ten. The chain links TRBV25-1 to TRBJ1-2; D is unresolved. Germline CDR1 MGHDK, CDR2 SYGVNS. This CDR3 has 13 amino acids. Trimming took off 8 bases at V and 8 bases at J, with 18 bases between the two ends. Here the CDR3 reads CASAGIGPGGYTF. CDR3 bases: TGTGCCAGCGCCGGAATAGGGCCGGGGGGCTACACCTTC.

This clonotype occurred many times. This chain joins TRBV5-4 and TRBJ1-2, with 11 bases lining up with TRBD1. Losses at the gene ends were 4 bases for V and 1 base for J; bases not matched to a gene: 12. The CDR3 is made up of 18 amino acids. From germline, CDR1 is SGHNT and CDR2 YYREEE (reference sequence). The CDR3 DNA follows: TGTGCCAGCAGCGGCCCGGGACAGGGGGGGAAATATAACTATGGCTACACCTTC. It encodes CASSGPGQGGKYNYGYTF.

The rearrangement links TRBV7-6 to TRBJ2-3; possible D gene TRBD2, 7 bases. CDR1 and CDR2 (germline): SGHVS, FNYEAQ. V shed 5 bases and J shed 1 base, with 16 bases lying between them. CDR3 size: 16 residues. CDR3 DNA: TGTGCCAGCAGCCCCTGGGGGGGCGCTGGCACAGATACGCAGTATTTT. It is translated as CASSPWGGAGTDTQYF.

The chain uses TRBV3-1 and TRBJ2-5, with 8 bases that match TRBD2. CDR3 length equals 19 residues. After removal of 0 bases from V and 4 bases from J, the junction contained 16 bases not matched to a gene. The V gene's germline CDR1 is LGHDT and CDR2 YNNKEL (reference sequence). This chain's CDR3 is CASSQDGGVGRPDGETQYF. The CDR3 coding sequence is TGTGCCAGCAGCCAAGACGGGGGGGTTGGGAGGCCCGACGGAGAGACCCAGTACTTC.

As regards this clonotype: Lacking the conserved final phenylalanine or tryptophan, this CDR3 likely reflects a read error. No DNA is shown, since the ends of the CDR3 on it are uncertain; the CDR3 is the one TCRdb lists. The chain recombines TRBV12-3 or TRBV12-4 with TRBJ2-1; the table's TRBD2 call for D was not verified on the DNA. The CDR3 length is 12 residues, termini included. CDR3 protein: CASSPGLAGVTV.